A selection of T cell receptor beta chains follows, all from one sample in a study of beta chain features in type 1 diabetes. TCRdb keeps only in-frame clones here, not all; method: immunoSEQ multiplex PCR. The sample shows more than 120,000 clones, about 13% of them seen only once. The sequenced sample consisted of central memory CD4+ T cells from blood. These receptors originate from a man between 18 and 35 years old with type 1 diabetes. CDR3s include the opening cysteine and the closing phenylalanine or tryptophan. The order of the fields is J gene, D gene, V gene, clone size, CDR3 DNA, CDR3 protein. A D gene is named only where the DNA matches it firmly. Size tells how often a clone was seen (once, few, many) or the class of an expanded clone, and some rows leave it out.

>TRBJ1-1|TRBD1|TRBV30|NA
TGTGCCTGGAGGGACAGGGGGAACACTGAAGCTTTCTTT
CAWRDRGNTEAFF
>TRBJ1-3|NA|TRBV14|many
TGTGCCAGCAGCCAAGCCCACGGAAACACCATATATTTT
CASSQAHGNTIYF
>TRBJ2-1|TRBD1|TRBV5-6|few
TGTGCCAGCAGCTTCCCAGGGGGACCCTACAATGAGCAGTTCTTC
CASSFPGGPYNEQFF
>TRBJ1-4|TRBD1|TRBV5-6|NA
TGTGCCAGCAGCGCCGGGACAGGGGGCCAAAAACTGTTTTTT
CASSAGTGGQKLFF
>TRBJ2-7|TRBD1|TRBV5-6|few
TGTGCCAGCAGCCCAGGACAGGACGAGCAGTACTTC
CASSPGQDEQYF
>TRBJ2-3|NA|TRBV28|NA
TGTGCCAGCAGTTTCGGGGCTAGCACAGATACGCAGTATTTT
CASSFGASTDTQYF
>TRBJ1-1|NA|TRBV5-6|once
TGTGCCAGCAGCGCCCGAATCGGGGCCACTGAAGCTTTCTTT
CASSARIGATEAFF
>TRBJ2-3|NA|TRBV10-3|NA
TGTGCCATCAGTTCGGGGGATACGCATTATTTT
CAISSGDTHYF
>TRBJ2-7|NA|TRBV30|few
TGTGCCTGGAGTGTGGAGGGGTCCGGCGAGCAGTACTTC
CAWSVEGSGEQYF
>TRBJ1-1|NA|TRBV6-1|NA
TGTGCCAGCACCAAGCTGGGGGCTAACGGAGCTTTCTTT
CASTKLGANGAFF
>TRBJ1-2|TRBD1|TRBV6-5|few
TGTGCCAGCTCCCCCGGGACAGGGAACGGCTACACCTTC
CASSPGTGNGYTF
>TRBJ2-1|NA|TRBV11-3|few
TGTGCCAGCAGCTTAGGGGACCAAACCAATGAGCAGTTCTTC
CASSLGDQTNEQFF
>TRBJ1-2|TRBD1|TRBV6-1|NA
TGTGCCAGCAGTGGGCTCGGGACAGGTGGGGTTGGCTACACCTTC
CASSGLGTGGVGYTF
>TRBJ2-5|NA|TRBV7-3|few
TGTGCCAGCAGCCCCCAGGGAGAAGAGACCCAGTACTTC
CASSPQGEETQYF
>TRBJ1-2|NA|TRBV14|few
TGTGCCAGCAGCCCAAGAGTAACCTCAGGAGGCTATGGCTACACCTTC
CASSPRVTSGGYGYTF
>TRBJ2-1|TRBD1|TRBV6-6|few
TGTGCCAGCGGGGACAGGGGATACAATGAGCAGTTCTTC
CASGDRGYNEQFF
>TRBJ2-5|NA|TRBV5-4|few
TGTGCCAGCAGCCGGGGGACAGTCGAAGAGACCCAGTACTTC
CASSRGTVEETQYF
>TRBJ1-5|NA|TRBV7-2|few
TGTGCCAGCAGCGTGGGACGGGACAATCAGCCCCAGCATTTT
CASSVGRDNQPQHF
>TRBJ1-2|NA|TRBV29-1|NA
TGCAGCGTTGAAGTCCGCCAGCCCTATGGCTACACCTTC
CSVEVRQPYGYTF
>TRBJ1-1|NA|TRBV29-1|NA
TGCAGCGTTCATATGTACACTGAAGCTTTCTTT
CSVHMYTEAFF
>TRBJ2-2|TRBD2|TRBV25-1|few
TGTGCCAGCAGTGAAGTGGGGGAGGGCACCGGGGAGCTGTTTTTT
CASSEVGEGTGELFF
>TRBJ1-1|NA|TRBV28|few
TGTGCCAGCAGTGGGTACACTGAAGCTTTCTTT
CASSGYTEAFF
>TRBJ2-5|TRBD1|TRBV5-1|NA
TGCGCCAGCAGCTCCCTGGGACAGCCGAGGGAGACCCAGTACTTC
CASSSLGQPRETQYF
>TRBJ1-4|TRBD1|TRBV28|NA
TGTGCCAGCAGCCCAGGGGGCGCGGAGGGTGAAAAACTGTTTTTT
CASSPGGAEGEKLFF
>TRBJ1-1|NA|TRBV5-1|few
TGCGCCAGCAGCTCGAACAGGGACGCTTTCTTT
CASSSNRDAFF
>TRBJ1-4|NA|TRBV18|NA
TGTGCCAGCTCACGCCAGGGTGGCCCTGAAAAACTGTTTTTT
CASSRQGGPEKLFF
>TRBJ2-2|NA|TRBV11-3|NA
TGTGCCAGCAGCTTGGCCAGCCGGGAGCTGTTTTTT
CASSLASRELFF
>TRBJ2-3|TRBD2|TRBV9|NA
TGTGCCAGCAGTTCCTCGACTAGCGGGGCCCGCACAGATACGCAGTATTTT
CASSSSTSGARTDTQYF
>TRBJ1-5|TRBD1|TRBV6-6|few
TGTGCCAGCAGCGAAAGACAGGGGGTAAATCAGCCCCAGCATTTT
CASSERQGVNQPQHF
>TRBJ2-1|NA|TRBV29-1|few
TGCAGCGTTGGGCACGGTGCCCCCTACAATGAGCAGTTCTTC
CSVGHGAPYNEQFF
>TRBJ2-1|NA|TRBV7-8|few
TGTGCCAGCAGCCAACCGACGGCTGGGCCAGGCTCCGATGAGCAGTTCTTC
CASSQPTAGPGSDEQFF
>TRBJ1-1|NA|TRBV19|few
TGTGCCAGTAGTATTTACAGGAACACTGAAGCTTTCTTT
CASSIYRNTEAFF
>TRBJ2-7|TRBD2|TRBV6-6|NA
TGTGCCAGCAGGAGGACTAGCGGGGAATTCGGCGAGCAGTACTTC
CASRRTSGEFGEQYF
>TRBJ1-1|NA|TRBV27|NA
TGTGCCAGCAGTCTAAGGGCCACAGGGCGAACTGAAGCTTTCTTT
CASSLRATGRTEAFF
>TRBJ2-3|NA|TRBV7-9|few
TGTGCCAGCAGTCCCGACAGCAATACGCAGTATTTT
CASSPDSNTQYF
>TRBJ1-1|NA|TRBV19|NA
TGTGCCAGTAGGGTAATGCGGGACTCAGCTTACGCTGAAGCTTTCTTT
CASRVMRDSAYAEAFF
>TRBJ1-6|TRBD1|TRBV6-5|NA
TGTGCCAGCAGGGAGGGGGACAGTGGGAATTCACCCCTCCACTTT
CASREGDSGNSPLHF
>TRBJ1-6|TRBD1|TRBV30|NA
TGTGCCTGGGGGACCCCACAGGGGGCAAATTCACCCCTCCACTTT
CAWGTPQGANSPLHF
>TRBJ1-2|NA|TRBV12-2|NA
TGTGCAAGTCGCTTAATCCTACTCTATGGCTACACCTTC
CASRLILLYGYTF
>TRBJ2-5|NA|TRBV5-1|NA
TGCGCCAGCAGCTTGGAGGGGGAGACCCAGTACTTC
CASSLEGETQYF
>TRBJ2-3|NA|TRBV9|NA
TGTGCCAGCAGCTTAAGACCGGGACCGATAGAGATTAGCACAGATACGCAGTATTTT
CASSLRPGPIEISTDTQYF
>TRBJ2-5|NA|TRBV7-6|NA
TGTGCCAGCAGCTTGGTCCAAGAGACCCAGTACTTC
CASSLVQETQYF
>TRBJ2-2|TRBD1|TRBV6-1|NA
TGTGCCAGCAGGGAAGGGGGCACCACCGGGGAGCTGTTTTTT
CASREGGTTGELFF
>TRBJ2-7|NA|TRBV7-9|NA
TGTGCCAGCAGCCATTCTGCCTACGAGCAGTACTTC
CASSHSAYEQYF
>TRBJ2-6|TRBD1|TRBV11-2|NA
TGTGCCAGCAGCCTACATCCTGACAGGGCATCATCTGGGGCCAACGTCCTGACTTTC
CASSLHPDRASSGANVLTF
>TRBJ2-1|NA|TRBV10-3|few
TGTGCCATCAGCCGGGACTCTTACAATGAGCAGTTCTTC
CAISRDSYNEQFF
>TRBJ2-7|TRBD1|TRBV7-9|NA
TGTGCCAGCAGCTTAGTGACCTCCGGGACAGGGCTTGTGCAGCAGTACTTC
CASSLVTSGTGLVQQYF
>TRBJ1-1|NA|TRBV11-1|few
TGTGCCAGCAGCCTCCGGGACTGGAAAACTGAAGCTTTCTTT
CASSLRDWKTEAFF